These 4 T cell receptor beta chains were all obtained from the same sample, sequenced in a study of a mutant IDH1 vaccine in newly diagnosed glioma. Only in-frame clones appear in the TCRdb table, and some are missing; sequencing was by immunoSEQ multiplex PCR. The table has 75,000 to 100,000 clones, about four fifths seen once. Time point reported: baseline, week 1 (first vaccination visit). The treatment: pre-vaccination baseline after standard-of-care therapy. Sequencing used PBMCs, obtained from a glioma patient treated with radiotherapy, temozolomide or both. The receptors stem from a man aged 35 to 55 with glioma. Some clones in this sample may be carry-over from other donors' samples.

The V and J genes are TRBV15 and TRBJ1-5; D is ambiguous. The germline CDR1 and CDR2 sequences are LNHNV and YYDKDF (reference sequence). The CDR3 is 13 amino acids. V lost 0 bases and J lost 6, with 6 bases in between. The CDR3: CATSRDGSQPQHF. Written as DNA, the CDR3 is TGTGCCACCAGCAGAGATGGGAGTCAGCCCCAGCATTTT. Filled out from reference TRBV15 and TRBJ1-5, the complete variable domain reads DAMVIQNPRYQVTQFGKPVTLSCSQTLNHNVMYWYQQKSSQAPKLLFHYYDKDFNNEADTPDNFQSRRPNTSFCFLDIRSPGLGDTAMYLCATSRDGSQPQHFGDGTRLSIL.

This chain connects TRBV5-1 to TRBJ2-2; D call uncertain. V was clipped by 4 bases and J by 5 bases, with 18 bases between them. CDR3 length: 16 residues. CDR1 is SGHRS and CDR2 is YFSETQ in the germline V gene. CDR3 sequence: CASSPGSGARTGELFF. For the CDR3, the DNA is TGCGCCAGCAGCCCAGGATCTGGAGCAAGAACCGGGGAGCTGTTTTTT.

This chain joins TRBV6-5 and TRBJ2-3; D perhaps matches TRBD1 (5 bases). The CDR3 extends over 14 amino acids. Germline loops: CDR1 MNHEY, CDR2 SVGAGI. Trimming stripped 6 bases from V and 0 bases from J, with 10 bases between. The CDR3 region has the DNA TGTGCCAGCAGCCGGACACTTAGCACAGATACGCAGTATTTT. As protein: CASSRTLSTDTQYF.

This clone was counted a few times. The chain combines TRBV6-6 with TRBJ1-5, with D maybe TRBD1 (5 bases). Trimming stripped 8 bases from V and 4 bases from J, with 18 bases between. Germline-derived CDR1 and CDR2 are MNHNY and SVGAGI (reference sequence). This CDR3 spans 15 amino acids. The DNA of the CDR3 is TGTGCCAGCTGGGACGGGGAAGGATTAAATCAGCCCCAGCATTTT. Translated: CASWDGEGLNQPQHF.